The source of this TCR beta chain is a study of CD8 T cells in Susac syndrome (dated by TCRdb to about 2019). A note on the overall study: The study used repertoire sequencing to test whether antigen drove CD8+ T cell activation and differentiation in Susac syndrome. Overall study results and their limits: The TCR sequencing and HLA analysis was acknowledged to have included a relatively small number of individuals.

Peripheral blood CD8+ and CD4+ T cells from healthy donors, Susac syndrome patients and multiple sclerosis patients were profiled using high-throughput TCR beta sequencing. The multiple sclerosis controls were treatment-naive patients whose relapsing-remitting disease, either stable or active, fulfilled the revised McDonald criteria. Bulk CD8+ and CD4+ T cells were purified by magnetic negative isolation, while CD8+ TEMRA cells were enriched using FACS. Blood was collected in EDTA tubes and processed within 24 hours, with PBMCs isolated through density gradient centrifugation. PBMCs intended for TCR sequencing were frozen in liquid nitrogen and were later thawed in a 37 degrees C water bath. A purity of at least 90% was achieved for sorted or isolated CD4+, CD8+ and CD8+ TEMRA cells. RNA was extracted using the RNeasy kit, and about 0.45 to 1 microgram was reverse transcribed with random hexamers. The immunoSEQ multiplex PCR assay, which covers 54 Vbeta and 13 Jbeta segments, was used to amplify TCR beta CDR3 regions. PCR amplification bias was corrected using a synthetic template baseline for primer optimization and computational correction. Processing in the source paper ran as follows. Reads were assigned to V, D and J genes according to IMGT and analyzed in immunoSEQ Analyzer, with only productive sequences retained. To calculate clonality, Shannon entropy was normalized by log2 of the number of productive unique sequences and then subtracted from one. For each patient and control, public and private clones were evaluated within the 100 most prevalent clones. Clones were defined as Susac-specific when absent from the healthy and MS cohorts, from 1,000 to 1,100 published viral clones and from other ImmuneACCESS disease sequences. TCRdb reprocessed the public reads (quality trimming at Q25 with fastp, clone calling with MiXCR) and kept in-frame beta chains. A single entry per CDR3 protein holds the most common genes and DNA from its merged rows. These V and J calls originate from TCRdb's pipeline instead of the authors' own analysis. The sample has a few hundred thousand distinct CDR3 sequences on record, about 90% of them singletons. 0.065% of the sample is taken by the ten largest.

About this clonotype: Its antigen remains undetermined. Base quality data are lacking; no much larger clone is found one base away.

The sequence was collected from a human donor with multiple sclerosis. The sequenced material came from CD4+ T cells from PBMCs.

This receptor carries the CDR3 CASSPRRGAGNTIYF. Read as DNA, the sequence is TGTGCCAGCAGCCCCCGGAGAGGGGCTGGAAACACCATATATTTT. The chain links TRBV12-3 or TRBV12-4 with TRBJ1-3, with TRBD1 as a weak D call on 5 bases. The CDR3 holds 15 amino acids from the cysteine to the phenylalanine. The CDR3 DNA has 45 bases and is translated from base 1. V is pared back by 6 bases and J by 2 bases, with 14 bases lying between the germline termini.